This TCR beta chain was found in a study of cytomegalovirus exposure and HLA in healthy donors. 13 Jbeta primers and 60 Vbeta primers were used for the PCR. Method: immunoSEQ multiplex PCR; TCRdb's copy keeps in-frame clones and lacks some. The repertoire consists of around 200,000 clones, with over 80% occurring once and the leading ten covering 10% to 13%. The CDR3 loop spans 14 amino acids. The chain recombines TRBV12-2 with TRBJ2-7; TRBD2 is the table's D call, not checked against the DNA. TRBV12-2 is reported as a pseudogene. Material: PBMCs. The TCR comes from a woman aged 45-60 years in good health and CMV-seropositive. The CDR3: CASRLIYVAYEQYF. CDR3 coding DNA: TGTGCAAGTCGCTTAATCTACGTGGCCTACGAGCAGTACTTC.